The 8 T cell receptor beta chains below come from one sample, sequenced in a study of blood T cell repertoires in COVID-19. Clones were read by immunoSEQ multiplex PCR, and TCRdb kept only the in-frame ones, dropping some. The profile shows roughly 440,000 clones, approximately 88% of them singletons. Sequenced material: peripheral blood. The receptors stem from a woman in her forties or fifties with COVID-19, enrolled during active disease.

The chain is built from TRBV6-5 and TRBJ2-2; tentative D call: TRBD2 (5 bases). V lost 2 bases, J lost 2 bases, and 12 bases lay in between. The germline V gene encodes CDR1 MNHEY and CDR2 SVGAGI. This CDR3 contains 16 residues. The CDR3 sequence is CASSYGGGGNTGELFF. The CDR3 coding sequence is TGTGCCAGCAGTTACGGCGGAGGCGGTAACACCGGGGAGCTGTTTTTT.

J is TRBJ2-7 and V is TRBV5-1; a weak D match, TRBD1 (6 bases). The CDR3 sequence is 16 residues long. CDR1 and CDR2 (germline): SGHRS, YFSETQ. Trimming took off 0 bases at V and 0 bases at J, with 13 bases between the two ends. CDR3 coding DNA: TGCGCCAGCAGCTTGGGGGACATAGAAAGCTCCTACGAGCAGTACTTC. This gives the protein CASSLGDIESSYEQYF.

The gene calls are TRBV5-1 and TRBJ2-1; 10 positions agree with TRBD2. V lost 1 base, J lost 2 bases, and 6 bases stayed unmatched. The CDR3 consists of 17 residues. Germline CDR1 is SGHRS and CDR2 is YFSETQ. This chain's CDR3 is CASSLRIAGGTYNEQFF. The CDR3 DNA reads TGCGCCAGCAGCTTGAGGATAGCGGGGGGTACCTACAATGAGCAGTTCTTC.

This clone is a singleton in its sample. The CDR3, as DNA: TGTGCCAGCAGACCCCCCGGACAGGTGAACACTGAAGCTTTCTTT. Amino acids: CASRPPGQVNTEAFF. This chain uses TRBV4-2 with TRBJ1-1, with TRBD1 identical over 7 bases. The CDR3 totals 15 residues. Looked up from germline, CDR1 is LGHNA and CDR2 is YNFKEQ. Unmatched junction bases numbered 7, after V lost 6 bases and J lost 0 bases.

V usage is TRBV2 and J usage is TRBJ1-6, with 7 bases lining up with TRBD1. This CDR3 comprises 14 residues. V trimming: 6 bases; J trimming: 9 bases; junction bases outside the gene matches: 8. Germline V gene sequence: CDR1 SNHLY, CDR2 FYNNEI. This CDR3 reads CASRPGQRSSPLHF. CDR3 sequence (DNA): TGTGCCAGCAGGCCGGGACAGCGGAGTTCACCCCTCCACTTT.

The chain carries TRBV6-5 and TRBJ2-1; tentative D call: TRBD2 (6 bases). The CDR3 sequence is 12 residues long. Germline-derived CDR1 and CDR2 are MNHEY and SVGAGI. The V and J ends lost 8 bases and 2 bases respectively, with 7 bases between them. The CDR3 region has the DNA TGTGCCAGCGGGAGGACCTACAATGAGCAGTTCTTC. Residues: CASGRTYNEQFF.

This chain connects TRBV5-5 to TRBJ2-7; D ambiguous. With 1 base removed from V and 3 bases from J, the gap between germline ends came to 8 bases. This CDR3 spans 13 amino acids. The germline V gene encodes CDR1 SGHKS and CDR2 YYEKEE (reference sequence). CDR3 nucleotides: TGTGCCAGCAGCTTGTCTTCAGGCTACGAGCAGTACTTC. It codes for CASSLSSGYEQYF.

V is TRBV28 and J is TRBJ2-5, with TRBD2 matching 10 bases. The V gene's germline CDR1 is MDHEN and CDR2 SYDVKM. The CDR3 runs 15 residues. With 5 bases clipped from V and 3 bases from J, the junction kept 6 bases outside the gene matches. CDR3 in DNA: TGTGCCAGCAGTACTAGCGGGGATAATAAAGAGACCCAGTACTTC. This gives the protein CASSTSGDNKETQYF.